The clone carrying this T cell receptor (beta chain) was observed at least ten times. The target antigen is unknown. V lost 6 bases, J lost 1 base, and 12 bases lay in between. The length of the CDR3 is 14 residues. Quantitative 5'-RACE was performed with molecular barcodes, and it yielded the TCR beta libraries. One entry per CDR3 protein results from TCRdb running MiXCR on the 5' RACE reads. The sample carries a few hundred thousand distinct CDR3 sequences, around 10% recorded once. The sample is drawn from a study of CD8 T cells in ankylosing spondylitis. Study-wide results and limits: What seemed typical of ankylosing spondylitis blood was a TCR beta motif built from roughly eight highly homologous variants. The study looked at matched synovial fluid samples from ankylosing spondylitis patients. Disease-linked clones were reported to be significantly enriched there. Earlier literature documents some of the motif variants in reactive arthritis synovial fluid and blood.

The source material was blood, either unsorted or a sorted T cell fraction (not recorded which). The chain recombines TRBV12-3 or TRBV12-4 with TRBJ1-1; D uncertain. This clonotype originated in a male donor with ankylosing spondylitis or in good health (not recorded which). The CDR3: CASSLNGENTEAFF. The DNA for the CDR3 is TGTGCCAGCAGCCTTAATGGAGAGAACACTGAAGCTTTCTTT.